One T cell receptor beta chain is described in this entry. This entry is derived from a study of control samples from healthy donors and cancer patients. TCRdb's copy holds only in-frame clones and misses some; the assay was immunoSEQ multiplex PCR. Counted here are approximately 58,000 clones, around 87% occurring once; the ten biggest clones make up 12%. The source material was PBMCs. This clonotype was sampled from a woman aged 55-69 years with lung cancer.

Here the CDR3 DNA reads TGTGCCAGTATTCTGACGGGGAACACTGAAGCTTTCTTT. Amino acid sequence: CASILTGNTEAFF. The chain carries TRBV19 and TRBJ1-1; D is unclear. CDR3 length: 13 residues. Trimming cost V 7 bases and J 1 base, with 10 bases left between them. Germline V gene lookup returns CDR1 LNHDA and CDR2 SQIVND (reference sequence).